A single sample is the source of the 6 T cell receptor beta chains below, sequenced in a study of blood T cell repertoires in COVID-19. TCRdb's table, derived via immunoSEQ multiplex PCR, lists solely in-frame clones and lacks some. The table lists approximately 290,000 clones, 75% to 90% of them singletons. What was sequenced was peripheral blood. Receptors originate from a man aged 18-30 years with active or convalescent COVID-19.

The chain joins TRBV3-1 (or the pseudogene TRBV3-2) to TRBJ2-7; 9 positions match TRBD1. In germline, CDR1 is LGHDT, CDR2 YNNKEL (reference sequence). V was clipped by 0 bases and J by 4 bases; unmatched bases: 10. CDR3 length: 17 amino acids. The CDR3 reads CASSQDAWDREIYEQYF. DNA for the CDR3: TGTGCCAGCAGCCAAGATGCTTGGGACAGGGAAATTTACGAGCAGTACTTC.

The V call is TRBV18, the J call TRBJ2-5; D might be TRBD2 (5 bases). V lost 2 bases, J lost 3 bases, and 10 bases lay in between. CDR3 length: 14 amino acids. CDR1 and CDR2 from the germline V gene are KGHSH and LQKENI. The CDR3 protein is CASSPTGIKETQYF. Written as DNA, the CDR3 is TGTGCCAGCTCACCAACCGGGATAAAAGAGACCCAGTACTTC.

The V gene is TRBV20-1, the J gene TRBJ1-1, with D unclear. CDR1 is DFQATT, CDR2 SNEGSKA, per germline (reference sequence). The V gene lost 3 bases and the J gene lost 2 bases, with 10 bases spanning the gap. The CDR3 totals 13 residues. The CDR3 spells CSASIQINTEAFF. In nucleotides, the CDR3 is TGCAGTGCTAGTATCCAGATCAACACTGAAGCTTTCTTT.

The J gene is TRBJ2-7, the V gene TRBV10-3, with 10 bases matching TRBD1. CDR1 and CDR2 from the germline V gene are ENHRY and SYGVKD. This CDR3 region has 14 residues. The trim removed 2 bases at V and 6 bases at J, leaving 4 bases unmatched. CDR3 residues: CAISEGQGEIEQYF. CDR3 nucleotide sequence: TGTGCCATCAGTGAGGGACAGGGGGAGATCGAGCAGTACTTC.

The chain has TRBV3-1 (or the pseudogene TRBV3-2) and TRBJ2-4; 7 bases are a match to TRBD2. The length of the CDR3 is 14 residues. The junction had 8 bases not matched to a gene; V was cut back by 1 base and J by 11 bases. Germline V lookup: CDR1 LGHDT, CDR2 YNNKEL (reference sequence). CDR3 in DNA: TGTGCCAGCAGCCAAGGGGGGAGGGTTAAGCTTCAGTACTTC. It encodes CASSQGGRVKLQYF.

J is TRBJ1-1 and V is TRBV6-6; the match to TRBD1 covers 10 bases. The V segment lost 5 bases and the J segment 0 bases; nucleotides outside the gene matches: 12. CDR1 and CDR2 (germline): MNHNY, SVGAGI (reference sequence). CDR3 size: 18 residues. As DNA, the CDR3 is TGTGCCAGCAGTCGGAGGACAGGGGGAACCAAAATGAACACTGAAGCTTTCTTT. Amino acids: CASSRRTGGTKMNTEAFF.